The 30 T cell receptor beta chains presented below share a single source sample, sequenced in a study of cytomegalovirus exposure and HLA in healthy donors. The PCR ran on 60 Vbeta and 13 Jbeta primers. Some clones are missing from TCRdb's copy, which holds only in-frame ones; the method was immunoSEQ multiplex PCR. This table has over 120,000 clones, 80% appearing once. The sample consisted of PBMCs. The receptors were gathered from a man aged 45-60 years in good health and CMV-seronegative.

There are a few counts of this clone. V is TRBV5-1 and J is TRBJ2-2; 7 nucleotides agree with TRBD1. Losses at the gene ends were 4 bases for V and 1 base for J; bases not matched to a gene: 4. The CDR3 is made up of 15 amino acids. Per germline, CDR1 SGHRS and CDR2 YFSETQ. The CDR3 region has the DNA TGCGCCAGCAGCCTACAGGGGATGAACACCGGGGAGCTGTTTTTT. Translating gives CASSLQGMNTGELFF.

This sequence joins TRBV5-1 and TRBJ2-1, with 8 nucleotides matching TRBD1. The V segment lost 5 bases and the J segment 5 bases; nucleotides outside the gene matches: 6. Germline CDR1 SGHRS, CDR2 YFSETQ. The CDR3 extends over 14 amino acids. The CDR3 region is CASSPDRVHNEQFF. CDR3 bases: TGCGCCAGCAGTCCGGACAGGGTCCACAATGAGCAGTTCTTC.

For the CDR3, the DNA is TGCGCCAGCAGCCGACAGTCGGGGGGCGCTGATCGTAATGAAAAACTGTTTTTT. As protein: CASSRQSGGADRNEKLFF. The V call is TRBV4-1, the J call TRBJ1-4; TRBD1 is a possible D gene (6 bases). CDR3 size: 18 residues. V was clipped by 4 bases and J by 4 bases, with 22 bases between them. The V gene's germline CDR1 is MGHRA and CDR2 YSYEKL.

The genes are TRBV6-1 and TRBJ1-1; the D is unclear. The ends were cut back, 2 bases at V and 7 bases at J, with 5 bases in the middle. This CDR3 has 11 residues. Per germline, CDR1 MNHNS and CDR2 SASEGT. The CDR3 is CASSELREAFF. DNA for the CDR3: TGTGCCAGCAGTGAATTGCGTGAAGCTTTCTTT.

The chain joins TRBV12-5 to TRBJ2-7; possibly TRBD1 for D (5 bases). The germline V gene has CDR1 LGHNT and CDR2 FRNRAP. V gave up 1 base and J gave up 2 bases, with 9 bases separating them. The CDR3 is made up of 14 amino acids. The CDR3 region is CASGLATVTYEQYF. DNA for the CDR3: TGTGCTAGTGGTTTGGCGACAGTAACCTACGAGCAGTACTTC.

In this sample, this clone turned up a few times. This chain links TRBV13 with TRBJ2-3; D is perhaps TRBD2 (5 bases). Between the trimmed V and J ends, which lost 3 bases and 3 bases, there was a span of 16 bases. The germline CDR1 and CDR2 sequences are PRHDT and FYEKMQ (reference sequence). This CDR3 comprises 16 residues. CDR3 sequence (DNA): TGTGCCAGCAGCTTTGGTTCAGGAGGTATAACAGATACGCAGTATTTT. As protein: CASSFGSGGITDTQYF.

V gene TRBV10-1 combines with J gene TRBJ2-1, with 9 positions matching TRBD1. The V gene end was trimmed by 2 bases and the J gene end by 3 bases; junction bases not matched to a gene: 5. Germline CDR1 and CDR2: WNHNN and SYGVQD (reference sequence). The CDR3 totals 16 residues. CDR3: CASSEVQGQGYNEQFF. The CDR3 DNA reads as TGCGCCAGCAGTGAGGTTCAGGGACAGGGCTACAATGAGCAGTTCTTC.

This clone came up a few times. The V and J genes are TRBV4-1 and TRBJ1-2; 10 positions agree with TRBD1. This CDR3 comprises 17 residues. The V segment lost 3 bases and the J segment 2 bases; nucleotides outside the gene matches: 9. CDR1 MGHRA and CDR2 YSYEKL come from the germline V gene. CDR3 loop: CASSQYGQGGPNYGYTF. The DNA for the CDR3 is TGCGCCAGCAGCCAGTACGGACAGGGGGGCCCAAACTATGGCTACACCTTC.

In DNA form, the CDR3 reads TGTGCCAGCAGCTTGGCGGAGGGGCCTAGCACAGATACGCAGTATTTT. Its protein is CASSLAEGPSTDTQYF. V gene TRBV5-4 combines with J gene TRBJ2-3; D perhaps matches TRBD2 (6 bases). Trimming shortened V by 0 bases and J by 0 bases, and 11 bases separated the two germline ends. The germline V gene encodes CDR1 SGHNT and CDR2 YYREEE (reference sequence). CDR3 length: 16 amino acids.

This clone has only a few counts. The rearrangement joins TRBV5-4 to TRBJ2-1, with 7 bases matching TRBD1. The CDR3 consists of 20 residues. Germline trimming cut 4 bases from V and 0 bases from J; bases unmatched to any gene: 19. From germline, CDR1 is SGHNT and CDR2 YYREEE (reference sequence). CDR3 nucleotides: TGTGCCAGCAGCCCTAGAGGGACAGAAAGTACCATAAGCTCCTACAATGAGCAGTTCTTC. This gives the protein CASSPRGTESTISSYNEQFF. Filled out from reference TRBV5-4 and TRBJ2-1, the complete variable domain reads ETGVTQSPTHLIKTRGQQVTLRCSSQSGHNTVSWYQQALGQGPQFIFQYYREEENGRGNFPPRFSGLQFPNYSSELNVNALELDDSALYLCASSPRGTESTISSYNEQFFGPGTRLTVL.

J is TRBJ1-4 and V is TRBV7-9; 8 bases align to TRBD1. Per germline, CDR1 SEHNR and CDR2 FQNEAQ (reference sequence). The CDR3 sequence is 18 residues long. V lost 5 bases to trimming and J lost 4 bases; unmatched junction nucleotides: 15. The CDR3 sequence is CASSAYDRGPLGNEKLFF. The CDR3 coding sequence is TGTGCCAGCAGCGCCTACGACAGGGGCCCGTTGGGTAATGAAAAACTGTTTTTT.

This chain links TRBV5-4 with TRBJ1-1, with D possibly being TRBD1 (5 bases). Per germline, CDR1 SGHNT and CDR2 YYREEE (reference sequence). V gave up 3 bases and J gave up 0 bases, with 9 bases separating them. This CDR3 contains 14 residues. This chain's CDR3 is CASSYKTVNTEAFF. In nucleotides, the CDR3 is TGTGCCAGCAGCTACAAGACAGTGAACACTGAAGCTTTCTTT.

V usage is TRBV5-1 and J usage is TRBJ2-5; D perhaps matches TRBD2 (6 bases). The germline CDR1 and CDR2 sequences are SGHRS and YFSETQ. V dropped 0 bases and J dropped 4 bases, with 13 bases sitting between them. This CDR3 has 15 amino acids. The CDR3 DNA follows: TGCGCCAGCAGCTTGGGGGTCGCGGGAACAGAGACCCAGTACTTC. Translating gives CASSLGVAGTETQYF.

There are a few counts of this clone. DNA of the CDR3: TGCGCCAGCAGCCACGACAGGGGCCAACCCTACAATGAGCAGTTCTTC. This codes for CASSHDRGQPYNEQFF. The chain carries TRBV4-1 and TRBJ2-1; 8 bases line up with TRBD1. This CDR3 is 16 amino acids long. Germline V CDR1 and CDR2: MGHRA, YSYEKL. V lost 3 bases to trimming and J lost 2 bases; unmatched junction nucleotides: 6.

The J gene is TRBJ1-6, the V gene TRBV27; D remains ambiguous. Germline assignment: CDR1 MNHEY and CDR2 SMNVEV (reference sequence). V dropped 6 bases and J dropped 6 bases, with 12 bases sitting between them. CDR3 length: 14 amino acids. The CDR3 loop is CASRPAETNSPLHF. CDR3 in DNA: TGTGCCAGCAGGCCGGCGGAAACTAATTCACCCCTCCACTTT.

The V gene is TRBV6-1, the J gene TRBJ1-2; D gene unclear. CDR1 MNHNS and CDR2 SASEGT come from the germline V gene. Trimming pared 4 bases from V and 4 bases from J, leaving 13 bases between. The CDR3 spans 14 residues. CDR3 DNA: TGTGCCAGCAGTGGGGCAGGTTTGGGCTATGGCTACACCTTC. Its protein is CASSGAGLGYGYTF.

The V and J genes are TRBV5-4 and TRBJ2-5; 9 bases align to TRBD2. There are 16 residues in the CDR3. With 0 bases clipped from V and 4 bases from J, the junction kept 7 bases outside the gene matches. Germline CDR1 is SGHNT and CDR2 is YYREEE (reference sequence). CDR3 protein: CASSLGSAGGPETQYF. CDR3 DNA sequence: TGTGCCAGCAGCTTGGGGTCTGCGGGAGGGCCAGAGACCCAGTACTTC.

The chain recombines TRBV29-1 with TRBJ1-1; TRBD1 aligns across 8 bases. Losses at the gene ends were 0 bases for V and 10 bases for J; bases not matched to a gene: 1. CDR1 and CDR2 from the germline V gene are SQVTM and ANQGSEA. CDR3 length equals 11 residues. The CDR3 DNA follows: TGCAGCGTTGAAGACACAGGGGGAGCTTTCTTT. This encodes CSVEDTGGAFF.

The chain employs TRBV19 and TRBJ2-6, with D possibly TRBD2 on 6 matching bases. The V and J ends lost 7 bases and 8 bases respectively, with 9 bases between them. Germline CDR1 reads LNHDA; CDR2 reads SQIVND (reference sequence). The CDR3 runs to 12 residues. CDR3 coding DNA: TGTGCCAGTAATGGGAGGACCAACGTCCTGACTTTC. Translating gives CASNGRTNVLTF.

The rearrangement joins TRBV5-4 to TRBJ1-1, with D possibly matching TRBD1 (5 bases). Trimming pared 5 bases from V and 4 bases from J, leaving 12 bases between. This CDR3 region has 13 residues. Germline V gene data show CDR1 as SGHNT and CDR2 as YYREEE (reference sequence). The CDR3 protein is CASRGGEGTEAFF. The DNA for the CDR3 is TGTGCCAGCAGGGGAGGGGAGGGCACTGAAGCTTTCTTT. The variable domain in full, completed from reference TRBV5-4 and TRBJ1-1, reads ETGVTQSPTHLIKTRGQQVTLRCSSQSGHNTVSWYQQALGQGPQFIFQYYREEENGRGNFPPRFSGLQFPNYSSELNVNALELDDSALYLCASRGGEGTEAFFGQGTRLTVV.

The CDR3 bases are TGTGCCAGCAGCTATCCGGGACAGGGGGTACAGCAGTACTTC. This translates into CASSYPGQGVQQYF. The gene calls are TRBV5-6 and TRBJ2-7, with 11 nucleotides matching TRBD1. Germline-derived CDR1 and CDR2 are SGHDT and YYEEEE. V lost 3 bases and J lost 8; bases outside the gene matches: 7. This CDR3 has 14 amino acids.

The CDR3 sequence: CASRLQGAGSYEQYF. For the CDR3, the DNA is TGTGCCAGCAGACTACAGGGGGCGGGCTCCTACGAGCAGTACTTC. This rearrangement joins TRBV6-6 to TRBJ2-7; 9 bases fit TRBD1. V gave up 6 bases and J gave up 0 bases; unmatched junction bases: 6. CDR1 is MNHNY and CDR2 is SVGAGI in the germline V gene (reference sequence). This CDR3 spans 15 amino acids.

The V call is TRBV19, the J call TRBJ2-2, with a possible D match to TRBD2 (5 bases). CDR1 is LNHDA and CDR2 is SQIVND in the germline V gene (reference sequence). This CDR3 is 17 amino acids long. V was shortened by 1 base and J by 4 bases, with 16 bases between the two germline ends. The CDR3: CASSIGGAASSTGELFF. Written as DNA, the CDR3 is TGTGCCAGTAGTATAGGGGGAGCAGCCTCCAGCACCGGGGAGCTGTTTTTT.

The chain couples TRBV2 to TRBJ2-1, with TRBD2 matching 7 bases. Germline V CDR1 and CDR2: SNHLY, FYNNEI. The V gene end was trimmed by 7 bases and the J gene end by 9 bases; junction bases not matched to a gene: 12. The CDR3 is 14 amino acids. The CDR3 region is CASNAGGVPVEQFF. As DNA, the CDR3 is TGTGCCAGCAATGCTGGGGGGGTCCCCGTTGAGCAGTTCTTC.

The rearrangement links TRBV6-6 to TRBJ1-3; D ambiguous. V dropped 4 bases and J dropped 4 bases, with 8 bases sitting between them. CDR3 length: 13 residues. The germline gives CDR1 MNHNY, CDR2 SVGAGI (reference sequence). The CDR3 sequence: CASSSMRGNTIYF. In nucleotides, the CDR3 is TGTGCCAGCAGTTCCATGAGAGGAAACACCATATATTTT.

This chain joins TRBV19 and TRBJ2-7, with 10 positions matching TRBD2. V shed 6 bases, J shed 7 bases, and the junction held 18 bases outside the gene matches. The CDR3 spans 17 residues. CDR1 and CDR2 (germline): LNHDA, SQIVND (reference sequence). The CDR3 DNA sequence: TGTGCCAGTAGCAGACCGGCTACGACTAGCGGGCCTAGGGAGCAGTACTTC. Translated: CASSRPATTSGPREQYF.

The chain employs TRBV9 and TRBJ2-3; TRBD2 agrees at 13 bases. J was trimmed by 3 bases and V by 7 bases; bases with no gene match: 8. The CDR3 is 16 residues long. CDR1 SGDLS and CDR2 YYNGEE come from the germline V gene. CDR3 loop: CASANRTSGRTDTQYF. The CDR3 DNA reads TGTGCCAGCGCGAATCGGACTAGCGGGAGAACAGATACGCAGTATTTT.

This clone was counted a few times. This chain's CDR3 is CASSVNQETQYF. The CDR3 DNA is TGTGCCAGCAGCGTCAACCAAGAGACCCAGTACTTC. The chain joins TRBV9 to TRBJ2-5; D not resolved. The CDR3 contains 12 residues. V lost 2 bases to trimming and J lost 0 bases, with 2 bases between them. Germline-derived CDR1 and CDR2 are SGDLS and YYNGEE.

The chain is built from TRBV27 and TRBJ2-7; 8 bases are a match to TRBD2. Losses at the gene ends were 4 bases for V and 1 base for J; bases not matched to a gene: 9. The CDR3 runs to 16 residues. The germline gives CDR1 MNHEY, CDR2 SMNVEV (reference sequence). CDR3 protein: CASSSRLAGWSYEQYF. DNA of the CDR3: TGTGCCAGCAGTTCCCGTCTAGCGGGCTGGTCCTACGAGCAGTACTTC.

The chain couples TRBV5-6 to TRBJ2-1; weak D call: TRBD2 (6 bases). The CDR3 runs to 15 residues. Trimming shortened V by 1 base and J by 9 bases, and 17 bases separated the two germline ends. From germline, CDR1 is SGHDT and CDR2 YYEEEE. Here the CDR3 reads CASSLYGFGRSEQFF. CDR3 DNA: TGTGCCAGCAGCTTGTACGGCTTCGGGAGAAGTGAGCAGTTCTTC.